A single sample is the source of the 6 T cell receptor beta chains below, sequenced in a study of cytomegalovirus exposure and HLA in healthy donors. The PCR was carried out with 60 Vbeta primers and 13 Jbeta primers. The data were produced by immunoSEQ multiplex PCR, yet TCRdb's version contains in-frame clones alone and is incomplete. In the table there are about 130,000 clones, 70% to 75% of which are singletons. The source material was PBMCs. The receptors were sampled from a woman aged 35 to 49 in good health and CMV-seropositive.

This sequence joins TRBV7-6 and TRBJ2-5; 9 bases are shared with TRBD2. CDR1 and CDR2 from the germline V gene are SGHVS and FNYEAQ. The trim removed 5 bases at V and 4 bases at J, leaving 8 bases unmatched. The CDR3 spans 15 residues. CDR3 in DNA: TGTGCCAGCAGCGTTAGCGGGAGAGGGGCAGAGACCCAGTACTTC. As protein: CASSVSGRGAETQYF.

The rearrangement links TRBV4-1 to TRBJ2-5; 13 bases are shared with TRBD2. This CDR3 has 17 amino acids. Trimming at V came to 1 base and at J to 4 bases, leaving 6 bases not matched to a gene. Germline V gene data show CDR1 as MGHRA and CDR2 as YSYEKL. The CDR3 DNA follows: TGCGCCAGCAGCCAAGTTCAGACTAGCGGGGGGCGAGAGACCCAGTACTTC. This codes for CASSQVQTSGGRETQYF.

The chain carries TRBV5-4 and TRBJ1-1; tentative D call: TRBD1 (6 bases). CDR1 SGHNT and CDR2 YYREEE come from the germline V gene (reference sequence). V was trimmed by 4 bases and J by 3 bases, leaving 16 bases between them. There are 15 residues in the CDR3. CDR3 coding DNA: TGTGCCAGCAGCCAAGACAACAGGGTTGACACTGAAGCTTTCTTT. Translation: CASSQDNRVDTEAFF. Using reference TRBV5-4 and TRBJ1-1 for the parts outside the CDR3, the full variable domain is ETGVTQSPTHLIKTRGQQVTLRCSSQSGHNTVSWYQQALGQGPQFIFQYYREEENGRGNFPPRFSGLQFPNYSSELNVNALELDDSALYLCASSQDNRVDTEAFFGQGTRLTVV.

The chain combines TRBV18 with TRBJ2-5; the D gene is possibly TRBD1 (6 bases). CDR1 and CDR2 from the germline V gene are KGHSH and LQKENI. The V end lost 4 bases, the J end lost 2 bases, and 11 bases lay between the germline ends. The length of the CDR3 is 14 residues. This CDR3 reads CASSQRTVQETQYF. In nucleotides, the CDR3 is TGTGCCAGCTCACAAAGGACAGTTCAAGAGACCCAGTACTTC. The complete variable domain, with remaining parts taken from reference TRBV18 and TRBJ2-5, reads NAGVMQNPRHLVRRRGQEARLRCSPMKGHSHVYWYRQLPEEGLKFMVYLQKENIIDESGMPKERFSAEFPKEGPSILRIQQVVRGDSAAYFCASSQRTVQETQYFGPGTRLLVL.

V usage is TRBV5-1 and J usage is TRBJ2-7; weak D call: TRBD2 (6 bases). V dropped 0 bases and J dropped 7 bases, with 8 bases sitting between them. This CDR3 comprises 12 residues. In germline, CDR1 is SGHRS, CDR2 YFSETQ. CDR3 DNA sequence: TGCGCCAGCAGCTTGGAGGGGACTGAGCAGTACTTC. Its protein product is CASSLEGTEQYF.

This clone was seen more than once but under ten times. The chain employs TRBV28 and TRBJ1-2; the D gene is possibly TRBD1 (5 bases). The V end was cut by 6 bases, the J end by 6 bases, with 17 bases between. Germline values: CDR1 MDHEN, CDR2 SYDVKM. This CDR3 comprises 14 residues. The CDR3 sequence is CASRTWGGVDGYTF. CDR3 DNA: TGTGCCAGCAGAACTTGGGGAGGGGTGGATGGCTACACCTTC.